The clone carrying this T cell receptor beta chain was counted only a few times. This entry belongs to a study of blood T cell repertoires in COVID-19. Profiled with immunoSEQ multiplex PCR; TCRdb holds only in-frame clones, not every one. The top ten hold approximately 12% of the sample, which has hundreds of thousands of clones, about 90% seen once. This CDR3 spans 12 amino acids. The germline V gene encodes CDR1 MNHEY and CDR2 SVGAGI. The ends were cut back, 6 bases at V and 12 bases at J, with 15 bases in the middle. The TCR originated in a woman aged 18-29 years who had recovered from COVID-19. The sequenced material came from peripheral blood. The chain recombines TRBV6-5 with TRBJ2-1; possible D gene TRBD2, 7 bases. CDR3 coding DNA: TGTGCCAGCAGATTAGGGGGAGGGGGGCAGTTCTTC. Translated, it gives CASRLGGGGQFF.